This T cell receptor beta chain was found in a study of cytomegalovirus exposure and HLA in healthy donors. Though probably carrying unrecorded immune exposures, donors were nominally healthy at sampling. The primer mix had 60 Vbeta and 13 Jbeta primers. The method was immunoSEQ multiplex PCR; TCRdb's version includes in-frame clones alone and lacks a portion of them. The table shows 150,000 to 200,000 clones, with around three quarters occurring only once. Germline CDR1 MDHEN, CDR2 SYDVKM. This CDR3 contains 16 residues. Trimming cost V 5 bases and J 0 bases, with 14 bases left between them. The receptor was isolated from a woman aged 45-60 years in good health and CMV-seronegative. The V and J genes are TRBV28 and TRBJ1-3; D is uncertain. The sample taken for sequencing was PBMCs. As DNA, the CDR3 is TGTGCCAGCAGTATATACAGCGGAGACTCTGGAAACACCATATATTTT. Translating it yields CASSIYSGDSGNTIYF.